Reported below is one TCR beta chain. Germline CDR1 SEHNR, CDR2 FQNEAQ (reference sequence). The CDR3 is made up of 17 amino acids. The V end lost 3 bases, the J end lost 0 bases, and 15 bases lay between the germline ends. The data derive from a study of shared clonotypes between healthy human individuals. Using immunoSEQ multiplex PCR, the repertoire was profiled, and TCRdb retains in-frame clones only, with some absent. The profile shows 2 million to 2.5 million clones, approximately 90% of them singletons. The sample comprised naive CD4+ T cells from PBMCs. The sample's subset: CD45RA+ positively selected. The chain uses TRBV7-9 and TRBJ1-5; tentatively, D is TRBD1 (5 bases). The origin of this receptor is a man aged 18 to 30 in good health. Some clones in this sample may be carry-over from other donors' samples. In DNA form, the CDR3 reads TGTGCCAGCAGCTTCGATAATTGGGGGTATAGCAATCAGCCCCAGCATTTT. It codes for CASSFDNWGYSNQPQHF.